The source of this TCR beta chain is a study of blood T cell repertoires in COVID-19 (TCRdb year 2020). Concerning the study at large: Collaborator samples came from the United States, Italy and Spain and covered acute and convalescent phases of COVID-19. The material from the prospective study consisted of cDNA or gDNA derived from T cells, B-cell-depleted T cells, or PBMCs. Subjects who had been exposed to COVID-19, were actively infected with it, or had recovered from it provided the deeply sampled blood TCRbeta repertoires that made up the dataset. The repertoires were released in a freely available public database meant as a resource for research on the immune response to SARS-CoV-2. Samples were obtained from the ongoing ImmuneRACE study (first 160 participants) and from about 1,300 subjects provided by 6 global collaborators. Sample metadata almost always included a de-identified subject ID, COVID-19 status, age in years and sex. HLA class I and class II types, where available, came from metadata supplied by the sample provider rather than from assay-based typing. What the authors observed across the whole study: The amount of clinical and demographic metadata varied by source and participant and was provided uncurated.

The CDR3 holds 15 amino acids from the cysteine to the phenylalanine. Left in the record is the CDR3 DNA by itself, 45 bases read in frame from the first base. Trimmed from V: 1 base; trimmed from J: 5 bases; junction bases lacking a gene match: 2. CDR1 and CDR2 (SGHRS, YFSETQ) derive from the germline V gene. Concerning this clone: This clone's antigen is unknown. Base qualities are not recorded, but no much larger clone differs from it by a single base.

The collaborating institutions used their own protocols to collect whole blood in K2EDTA tubes. For TCRbeta analysis, collaborators shipped samples in one of three forms: frozen whole blood, isolated PBMCs, or DNA extracted from either of those sample types. TCRbeta CDR3 regions were amplified from genomic DNA by means of the immunoSEQ Assay, a bias-controlled multiplex PCR. The study's processing was this. The number of nucleated cells in each sample was estimated from the amplification of reference gene primers within the assay. Sequence reads were collapsed and filtered to measure the absolute abundance of every unique TCRbeta CDR3 rearrangement. For each sample, productive Simpson clonality was calculated as the square root of Simpson's diversity index across productive rearrangements. As stored in TCRdb, this immuneACCESS dataset retains in-frame rearrangements with V and J assigned. A fraction of the clones does not appear; measured against another copy, unresolved V genes explain less than half of the discrepancy, and the remainder lacks a known reason. V, J and clone size reflect that table, while D and trimming were determined from the DNA. Within this sample are 150,000 to 200,000 clones, with roughly nine tenths of them counted one time only. Of the sample, about 2.1% falls within the top ten clones.

Material: peripheral blood. This chain is built from TRBV5-1 and TRBJ2-2; the junction holds 10 bases that match TRBD1. The TCR comes from a man between 65 and 79 years old with active or convalescent COVID-19. The CDR3 loop reads CASSLPGQGTGELFF. The nucleotides read TGCGCCAGCAGCTTGCCGGGACAGGGGACCGGGGAGCTGTTTTTT.